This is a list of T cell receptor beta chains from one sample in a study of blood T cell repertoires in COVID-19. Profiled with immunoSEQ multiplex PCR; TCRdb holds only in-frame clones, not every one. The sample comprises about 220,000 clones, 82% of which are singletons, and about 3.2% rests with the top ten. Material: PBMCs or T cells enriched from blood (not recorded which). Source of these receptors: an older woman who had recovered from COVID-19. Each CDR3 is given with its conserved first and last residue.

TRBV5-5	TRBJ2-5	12	CASSWQRETQYF
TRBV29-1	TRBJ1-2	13	CSVELGEGYGYTF
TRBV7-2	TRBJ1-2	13	CASRYGEEYGYTF
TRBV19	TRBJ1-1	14	CASSIAVVNAEAFF
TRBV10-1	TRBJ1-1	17	CASSESTGTGVDTEAFF
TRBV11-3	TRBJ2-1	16	CASSWGLAGGLDEQFF
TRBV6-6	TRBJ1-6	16	CASRRSNQGLGSPLHF
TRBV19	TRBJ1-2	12	CASRQSPYGYTF
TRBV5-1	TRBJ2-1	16	CASSLAASGDYNEQFF
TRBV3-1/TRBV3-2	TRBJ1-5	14	CASSQTFSNQPQHF
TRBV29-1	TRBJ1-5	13	CSVQGQFNQPQHF
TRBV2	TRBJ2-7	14	CASERLAGGDEQYF
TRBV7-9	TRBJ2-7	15	CASSNTGAPSYEQYF
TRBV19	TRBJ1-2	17	CASSIGLRQGNDYGYTF
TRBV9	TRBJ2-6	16	CASSGDRSSGANVLTF
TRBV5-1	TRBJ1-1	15	CASQVQGSSNTEAFF
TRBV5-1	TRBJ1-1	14	CASSPRQGKTEAFF
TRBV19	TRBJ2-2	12	CASSTHTGELFF
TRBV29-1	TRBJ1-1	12	CSVGSQSGEAFF
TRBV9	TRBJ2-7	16	CASSVVASGRVYEQYF
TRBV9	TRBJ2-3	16	CASSGRGRGLADTQYF
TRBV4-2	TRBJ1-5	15	CASSPRTGGDQPQHF
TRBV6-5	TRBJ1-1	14	CASSYSGLINEAFF
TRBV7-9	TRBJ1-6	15	CASQPGGDYNSPLHF
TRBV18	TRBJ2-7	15	CASSPEAGGDYEQYF
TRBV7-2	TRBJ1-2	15	CASSPHRDSNYGYTF
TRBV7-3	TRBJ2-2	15	CASSLSGTDTGELFF
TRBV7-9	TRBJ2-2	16	CASSSPLAGNTGELFF
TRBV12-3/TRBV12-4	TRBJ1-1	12	CASSPYGRRAFF
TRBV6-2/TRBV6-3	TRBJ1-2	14	CASSIPALGAGYTF
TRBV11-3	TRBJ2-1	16	CASSLGGLSRSNEQFF
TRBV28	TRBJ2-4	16	CASSLVTGRAKNIQYF
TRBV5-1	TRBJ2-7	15	CASSLTASGRSEQYF
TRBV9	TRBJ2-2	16	CASSVGVGLGTGELFF
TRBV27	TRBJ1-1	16	CASSLSPGAGNTEAFF
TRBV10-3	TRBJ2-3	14	CATGSGGAFDTQYF
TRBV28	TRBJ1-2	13	CASSLTGYNGYTF
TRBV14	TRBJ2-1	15	CASSPLAGKFYEQFF
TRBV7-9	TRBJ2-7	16	CASSLKRTGAGYEQYF
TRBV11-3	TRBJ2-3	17	CASSQGQAGGHTDTQYF
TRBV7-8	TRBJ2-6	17	CASTTGTGSSGANVLTF
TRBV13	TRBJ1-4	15	CASSLFRGSSEKLFF
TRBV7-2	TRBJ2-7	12	CASSHGSYEQYF
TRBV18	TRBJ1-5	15	CASSPNPDSNQPQHF
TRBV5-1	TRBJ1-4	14	CASSWGRANEKLFF